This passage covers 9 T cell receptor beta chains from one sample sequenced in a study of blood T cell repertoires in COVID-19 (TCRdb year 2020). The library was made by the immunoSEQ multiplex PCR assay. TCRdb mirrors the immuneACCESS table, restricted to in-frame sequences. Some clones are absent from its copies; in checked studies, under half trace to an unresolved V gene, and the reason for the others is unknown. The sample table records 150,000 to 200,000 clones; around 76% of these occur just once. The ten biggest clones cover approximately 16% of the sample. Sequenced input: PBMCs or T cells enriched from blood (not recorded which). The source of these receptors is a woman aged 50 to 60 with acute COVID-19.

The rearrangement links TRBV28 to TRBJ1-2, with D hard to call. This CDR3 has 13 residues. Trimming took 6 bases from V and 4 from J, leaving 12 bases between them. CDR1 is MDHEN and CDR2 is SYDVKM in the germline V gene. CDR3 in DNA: TGTGCCAGCAGCCCGGGAGTCGTCTATGGCTACACCTTC. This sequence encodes CASSPGVVYGYTF.

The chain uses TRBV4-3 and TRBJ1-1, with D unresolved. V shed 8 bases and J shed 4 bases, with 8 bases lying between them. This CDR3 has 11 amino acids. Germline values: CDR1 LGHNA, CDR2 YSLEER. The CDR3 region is CASARGTEAFF. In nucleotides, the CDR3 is TGCGCCAGCGCTCGAGGCACTGAAGCTTTCTTT.

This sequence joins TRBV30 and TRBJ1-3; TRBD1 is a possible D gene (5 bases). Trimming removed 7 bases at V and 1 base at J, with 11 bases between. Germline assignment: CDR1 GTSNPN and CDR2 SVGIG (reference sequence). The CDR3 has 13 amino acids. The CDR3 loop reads CALNGGSGNTIYF. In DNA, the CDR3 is TGTGCCTTAAACGGGGGTTCTGGAAACACCATATATTTT.

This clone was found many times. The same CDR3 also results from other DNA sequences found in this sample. As DNA, the CDR3 is TGTGCCAGCAGTTCCGGCGGGACAGGGAGGACTGAAGCTTTCTTT. Protein sequence: CASSSGGTGRTEAFF. The rearrangement uses TRBV6-5 and TRBJ1-1; 9 bases are a match to TRBD1. The CDR3 sequence is 15 residues long. Per germline, CDR1 MNHEY and CDR2 SVGAGI. V shed 4 bases, J shed 5 bases, and the junction held 8 bases outside the gene matches.

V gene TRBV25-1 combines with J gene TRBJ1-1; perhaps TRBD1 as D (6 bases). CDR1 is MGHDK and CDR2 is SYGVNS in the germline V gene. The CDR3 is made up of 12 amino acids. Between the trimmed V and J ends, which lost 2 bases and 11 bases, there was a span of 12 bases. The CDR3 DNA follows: TGTGCCAGCAGTGAAGGACAGTCAAGGGCTTTCTTT. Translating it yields CASSEGQSRAFF. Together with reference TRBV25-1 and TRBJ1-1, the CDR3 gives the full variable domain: EADIYQTPRYLVIGTGKKITLECSQTMGHDKMYWYQQDPGMELHLIHYSYGVNSTEKGDLSSESTVSRIRTEHFPLTLESARPSHTSQYLCASSEGQSRAFFGQGTRLTVV.

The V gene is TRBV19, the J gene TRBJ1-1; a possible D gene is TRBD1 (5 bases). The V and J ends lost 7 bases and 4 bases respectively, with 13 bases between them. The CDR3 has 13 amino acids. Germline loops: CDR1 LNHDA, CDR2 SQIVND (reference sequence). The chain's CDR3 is CASKVGGGTEAFF. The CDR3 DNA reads TGTGCCAGTAAGGTTGGGGGAGGCACTGAAGCTTTCTTT.

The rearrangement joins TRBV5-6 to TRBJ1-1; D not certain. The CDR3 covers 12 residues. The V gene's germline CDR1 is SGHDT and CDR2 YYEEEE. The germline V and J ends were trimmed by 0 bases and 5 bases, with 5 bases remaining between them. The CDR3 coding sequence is TGTGCCAGCAGCTTGGGGGCGACTGAAGCTTTCTTT. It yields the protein CASSLGATEAFF.

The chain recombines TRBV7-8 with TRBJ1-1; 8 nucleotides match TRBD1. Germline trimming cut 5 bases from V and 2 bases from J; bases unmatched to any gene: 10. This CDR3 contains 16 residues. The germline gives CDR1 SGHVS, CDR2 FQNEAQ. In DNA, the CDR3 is TGTGCCAGCAGCCTGCAGCCCGGGACAGGCAACACTGAAGCTTTCTTT. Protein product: CASSLQPGTGNTEAFF. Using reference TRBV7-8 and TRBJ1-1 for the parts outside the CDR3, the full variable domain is GAGVSQSPRYKVAKRGQDVALRCDPISGHVSLFWYQQALGQGPEFLTYFQNEAQLDKSGLPSDRFFAERPEGSVSTLKIQRTQQEDSAVYLCASSLQPGTGNTEAFFGQGTRLTVV.

CDR3 DNA sequence: TGTGCCACCGGACAAGGAGGAAACACCATATATTTT. Its translation is CATGQGGNTIYF. The chain combines TRBV2 with TRBJ1-3; TRBD1 might be the D (5 bases). The CDR3 consists of 12 residues. From germline, CDR1 is SNHLY and CDR2 FYNNEI. V dropped 10 bases and J dropped 4 bases, with 11 bases sitting between them.